This T cell receptor (beta chain) is from a study of early T cells in non-severe SARS-CoV-2 infection. Overall study: Bulk RNA isolated from unsorted whole blood underwent sequencing; chains were not paired. Study findings and constraints: The study's VDJdb matching favored anti-spike CD8 responses and missed private and CD4 specificities.

Germline V gives CDR1 MNHEY, CDR2 SMNVEV (reference sequence). The CDR3 is 15 residues long. The V gene lost 7 bases and the J gene lost 0 bases, with 16 bases spanning the gap. Unique molecular identifiers (one per individual cDNA molecule) were attached. TCRdb redid the calling of the 5' RACE reads with MiXCR, one entry per CDR3 protein. Of 15,000 to 20,000 distinct CDR3 sequences in the sample, roughly 5% were seen once. This clonotype was counted at least ten times. Its antigen is unknown. This chain joins TRBV27 and TRBJ2-7; tentatively, D is TRBD1 (5 bases). This receptor was taken from an adult who was a healthcare worker with PCR-confirmed SARS-CoV-2 infection or an uninfected control (not recorded which). Source material: whole blood. The CDR3 DNA sequence: TGTGCCAGCACCAGTTTGGGGCTGAGCTCCTACGAGCAGTACTTC. This codes for CASTSLGLSSYEQYF.